The next 27 T cell receptor beta chains were all read from a single sample in a study of human T cells and chemical hapten exposure. Via MiXCR, TCRdb re-called the RACE reads, giving one row per CDR3 protein. Among 65,000 to 95,000 distinct CDR3 sequences listed, less than 8% were seen once. Time point denoted: patch test 2, 6 weeks after DPC sensitization. The treatment denotes: therapeutic diphenylcyclopropenone sensitization with weekly scalp DPC. This material consisted of whole blood, taken in connection with sensitization to the hapten diphenylcyclopropenone (DPC). These receptors came from a woman aged 30 to 39 with alopecia areata. Some clones in this sample may be carry-over from other donors' samples.

This clonotype has only a few counts. The chain is built from TRBV10-2 and TRBJ2-1; maybe TRBD2 (5 bases). Trimming shortened V by 2 bases and J by 7 bases, and 12 bases separated the two germline ends. The germline gives CDR1 WSHSY, CDR2 SAAADI. This CDR3 contains 14 residues. The CDR3: CASSEASSGNEQFF. The DNA of the CDR3 is TGCGCCAGCAGTGAGGCTAGCTCCGGGAATGAGCAGTTCTTC.

This clonotype occurred many times. V is TRBV29-1 and J is TRBJ1-1; unclear D gene. V was cut by 5 bases and J by 0 bases, with 7 bases left in between. The length of the CDR3 is 12 residues. CDR1 is SQVTM, CDR2 ANQGSEA, per germline. CDR3 bases: TGCAGCGTTAAAAGGTTGAACACTGAAGCTTTCTTT. It is translated as CSVKRLNTEAFF.

This clonotype has a count of ten or more. The chain links TRBV29-1 to TRBJ1-5, with 9 bases fitting TRBD1. Trimming removed 6 bases from V and 5 bases from J; junction bases left unmatched: 5. The CDR3 consists of 13 residues. Germline V CDR1 and CDR2: SQVTM, ANQGSEA. The CDR3 is CSVNDRGDQPQHF. DNA of the CDR3: TGCAGCGTGAACGACAGGGGGGATCAGCCCCAGCATTTT.

The rearrangement links TRBV20-1 to TRBJ2-3, with D maybe TRBD1 (5 bases). This CDR3 is 15 amino acids long. The germline CDR1 and CDR2 sequences are DFQATT and SNEGSKA (reference sequence). Trimming cost V 4 bases and J 4 bases, with 18 bases left between them. The chain's CDR3 is CSATRARVTADTQYF. The CDR3, as DNA: TGCAGTGCTACACGGGCCAGGGTGACCGCAGATACGCAGTATTTT.

This clonotype came up many times. The chain couples TRBV6-1 to TRBJ2-7; D gene uncertain. There are 16 residues in the CDR3. Trimming cost V 6 bases and J 2 bases, with 20 bases left between them. Per germline, CDR1 MNHNS and CDR2 SASEGT. The CDR3 protein is CASSAGGQPSAYEQYF. Written as DNA, the CDR3 is TGTGCCAGCAGCGCCGGTGGTCAGCCCTCCGCCTACGAGCAGTACTTC.

The gene calls are TRBV5-1 and TRBJ2-7; TRBD1 might be the D (6 bases). Trimming removed 3 bases from V and 5 bases from J, with 9 bases in between. This CDR3 has 12 residues. Germline V gene sequence: CDR1 SGHRS, CDR2 YFSETQ. The CDR3 spells CASSWGQDEQYF. As DNA, the CDR3 is TGCGCCAGCAGCTGGGGACAAGACGAGCAGTACTTC.

V usage is TRBV11-2 and J usage is TRBJ2-6; 9 bases fit TRBD1. This CDR3 contains 17 residues. Germline assignment: CDR1 SGHAT and CDR2 FQNNGV. V was clipped by 5 bases and J by 3 bases; unmatched bases: 8. CDR3 loop: CASSLGTGKDGANVLTF. In DNA form, the CDR3 reads TGTGCCAGCAGCCTCGGGACAGGGAAAGATGGGGCCAACGTCCTGACTTTC.

This clonotype was counted at least ten times. The V gene is TRBV6-1, the J gene TRBJ2-3; D gene unclear. This CDR3 is built from 13 residues. The V and J ends lost 4 bases and 3 bases respectively, with 8 bases between them. Germline lookup yields CDR1 MNHNS and CDR2 SASEGT. The CDR3 DNA reads as TGTGCCAGCAGTGGCACAGAGACAGATACGCAGTATTTT. Protein: CASSGTETDTQYF.

This clonotype was counted at least ten times. The rearrangement links TRBV24-1 to TRBJ2-1; the D is unclear. The CDR3 covers 19 residues. The germline V gene encodes CDR1 KGHDR and CDR2 SFDVKD. V dropped 3 bases and J dropped 0 bases, with 20 bases sitting between them. The CDR3 loop is CATSDTKGTPEDSYNEQFF. The CDR3 coding sequence is TGTGCCACCAGTGATACCAAAGGAACCCCAGAGGACTCCTACAATGAGCAGTTCTTC.

The CDR3 coding sequence is TGCGCCAGCAGCTTGGAGGGGGGAACTGGGGCCAACGTCCTGACTTTC. Amino acid sequence: CASSLEGGTGANVLTF. The V call is TRBV5-1, the J call TRBJ2-6; D may correspond to TRBD1 or TRBD2 (6 bases each). The CDR3 has 16 residues. Germline CDR1 is SGHRS and CDR2 is YFSETQ. Trimming took 0 bases from V and 2 from J, leaving 9 bases between them.

At least ten counts were recorded for this clonotype. CDR3 in DNA: TGCAGCGTCCTAAAGGGACAAAGCTCCTACGAGCAGTACTTC. It codes for CSVLKGQSSYEQYF. The rearrangement uses TRBV29-1 and TRBJ2-7; perhaps TRBD1 as D (6 bases). Trimming removed 6 bases from V and 0 bases from J, with 15 bases in between. Per the germline V gene, CDR1 is SQVTM and CDR2 is ANQGSEA. This CDR3 contains 14 residues.

This clonotype was seen many times. The CDR3 is CASSPPGSKYEQYF. The CDR3 region has the DNA TGCGCCAGCAGCCCCCCCGGATCCAAGTACGAGCAGTACTTC. The rearrangement links TRBV5-1 to TRBJ2-7; no clear D. Germline lookup yields CDR1 SGHRS and CDR2 YFSETQ. V lost 4 bases and J 4 bases, leaving 15 bases between the germline ends. This CDR3 has 14 amino acids.

There are many counts of this clonotype. This chain joins TRBV3-1 and TRBJ2-2; D might be TRBD1 (6 bases). The CDR3 has 15 amino acids. Germline CDR1 is LGHDT and CDR2 is YNNKEL (reference sequence). Trimming removed 0 bases from V and 5 bases from J, with 10 bases in between. The CDR3 nucleotides are TGTGCCAGCAGCCAAGATATGGGACAAACCGGGGAGCTGTTTTTT. It yields the protein CASSQDMGQTGELFF.

There are many counts of this clonotype. Written as DNA, the CDR3 is TGCGCCAGCCAAGGGACAGGGTCCCGTTTAGCCAAAAACATTCAGTACTTC. Translation gives CASQGTGSRLAKNIQYF. This sequence joins TRBV5-1 and TRBJ2-4, with TRBD1 identical over 9 bases. CDR3 length: 17 residues. V gave up 7 bases and J gave up 0 bases; unmatched junction bases: 11. Germline values: CDR1 SGHRS, CDR2 YFSETQ.

This clonotype was recorded many times. The rearrangement uses TRBV6-4 and TRBJ2-2; D uncertain. V gave up 3 bases and J gave up 6 bases, with 11 bases separating them. The V gene's germline CDR1 is MRHNA and CDR2 SNTAGT. The CDR3 runs to 14 residues. CDR3 sequence reads: CASSDGLQSGELFF. The CDR3 nucleotides read TGTGCCAGCAGTGATGGCCTACAGTCCGGGGAGCTGTTTTTT.

This clonotype was counted many times. V is TRBV5-4 and J is TRBJ1-1; D not resolved. V lost 3 bases and J lost 1, with 13 bases in between. This CDR3 is built from 15 residues. Germline CDR1 reads SGHNT; CDR2 reads YYREEE (reference sequence). The CDR3 DNA follows: TGTGCCAGCAGCTCTGGGAGCAGGAGGAACACTGAAGCTTTCTTT. Translated, it gives CASSSGSRRNTEAFF.

This clonotype was counted many times. This rearrangement joins TRBV12-3 or TRBV12-4 to TRBJ2-7; 7 bases agree with TRBD1. V trimming: 3 bases; J trimming: 4 bases; junction bases outside the gene matches: 6. This CDR3 is built from 14 residues. The CDR3 is CASSLSRGSYEQYF. CDR3 DNA sequence: TGTGCCAGCAGTTTGTCCAGGGGGAGTTACGAGCAGTACTTC.

Many counts were recorded for this clonotype. In DNA form, the CDR3 reads TGTGCCATAAGATCTGGAGGGAACACCGGGGAGCTGTTTTTT. Translation gives CAIRSGGNTGELFF. This chain joins TRBV10-3 and TRBJ2-2; weak D call: TRBD2 (5 bases). The V gene lost 9 bases and the J gene lost 1 base, with 12 bases spanning the gap. The length of the CDR3 is 14 residues. The V gene's germline CDR1 is ENHRY and CDR2 SYGVKD.

This clonotype showed up just a few times. The J gene is TRBJ1-6, the V gene TRBV6-5; D perhaps matches TRBD1 (6 bases). The germline V and J ends were trimmed by 4 bases and 10 bases, with 17 bases remaining between them. The CDR3 is 15 amino acids. From germline, CDR1 is MNHEY and CDR2 SVGAGI. CDR3 sequence reads: CASSFLGGPESPLHF. CDR3 DNA: TGTGCCAGCAGTTTCCTGGGGGGGCCGGAGTCACCCCTCCACTTT.

This clonotype was seen many times. The chain combines TRBV13 with TRBJ2-2; 10 nucleotides match TRBD1. The trim removed 0 bases at V and 4 bases at J, leaving 11 bases unmatched. CDR1 is PRHDT, CDR2 FYEKMQ, per germline (reference sequence). The CDR3 has 19 amino acids. As DNA, the CDR3 is TGTGCCAGCAGCTTAGGAGCAGGGACAGGGGTGTCGGTCACCGGGGAGCTGTTTTTT. Translation gives CASSLGAGTGVSVTGELFF. Combining the CDR3 with reference TRBV13 and TRBJ2-2 gives the whole variable domain AAGVIQSPRHLIKEKRETATLKCYPIPRHDTVYWYQQGPGQDPQFLISFYEKMQSDKGSIPDRFSAQQFSDYHSELNMSSLELGDSALYFCASSLGAGTGVSVTGELFFGEGSRLTVL.

This clonotype was recorded at least ten times. The V call is TRBV5-1, the J call TRBJ2-1; D is undetermined. Trimming stripped 4 bases from V and 2 bases from J, with 7 bases between. CDR3 length: 13 residues. In germline, CDR1 is SGHRS, CDR2 YFSETQ. The CDR3 here is CASSRAAYNEQFF. The CDR3 nucleotides read TGCGCCAGCAGCCGGGCAGCCTACAATGAGCAGTTCTTC.

The chain has TRBV12-3 or TRBV12-4 and TRBJ2-1, with TRBD1 identical over 9 bases. The J segment lost 10 bases and the V segment lost 1 base, leaving 5 bases of the junction unmatched. The CDR3 is 14 amino acids. The CDR3, as DNA: TGTGCCAGCAGTTTAGGGACAGGGGCTGTCGAGCAGTTCTTC. Translated, it gives CASSLGTGAVEQFF.

In this sample, this clonotype turned up many times. The V call is TRBV3-1, the J call TRBJ1-1; D possibly corresponds to TRBD1 (5 bases). From germline, CDR1 is LGHDT and CDR2 YNNKEL (reference sequence). V lost 1 base and J 0 bases, leaving 9 bases between the germline ends. The CDR3 is 15 amino acids. The CDR3 is CASSQVSGMNTEAFF. The CDR3 DNA is TGTGCCAGCAGCCAAGTATCAGGGATGAACACTGAAGCTTTCTTT.

This clonotype was counted at least ten times. The V gene is TRBV2, the J gene TRBJ1-5; a possible D gene is TRBD1 (5 bases). The ends were cut back, 3 bases at V and 7 bases at J, with 13 bases in the middle. The CDR3 is made up of 14 amino acids. CDR1 and CDR2 from the germline V gene are SNHLY and FYNNEI. CDR3 region: CASSEGQNKQPQHF. In DNA, the CDR3 is TGTGCCAGCAGTGAGGGGCAAAACAAGCAGCCCCAGCATTTT.

This clonotype was detected many times. V and J are TRBV12-3 or TRBV12-4 and TRBJ1-1, with D possibly being TRBD1 (5 bases). Trimming took off 6 bases at V and 0 bases at J, with 8 bases between the two ends. The CDR3 has 13 residues. Written as DNA, the CDR3 is TGTGCCAGCAGGCGGGACCTGAACACTGAAGCTTTCTTT. Amino acid sequence: CASRRDLNTEAFF.

This clonotype was seen many times. The chain combines TRBV29-1 with TRBJ1-2; no definite D call. Germline V gene data show CDR1 as SQVTM and CDR2 as ANQGSEA. The V end was cut by 0 bases, the J end by 8 bases, with 10 bases between. The CDR3 contains 12 residues. The chain's CDR3 is CSVEDEDPGYTF. The DNA of the CDR3 is TGCAGCGTTGAAGATGAAGACCCCGGCTACACCTTC.

This clonotype was seen at least ten times. CDR3 in DNA: TGTGCCAGCAGTTTCGGGGGAGGCACCGGGGAGCTGTTTTTT. This codes for CASSFGGGTGELFF. V usage is TRBV12-3 or TRBV12-4 and J usage is TRBJ2-2, with D perhaps matching TRBD2 (6 bases). The CDR3 is 14 residues long. V lost 3 bases, J lost 4 bases, and 9 bases lay in between.